One sample yielded the 22 T cell receptor beta chains listed below, sequenced in a study of beta chain features in type 1 diabetes. The authors reverse transcribed all of the isolated RNA, so sequencing captured expressed TCRB transcripts. Profiled with immunoSEQ multiplex PCR; TCRdb holds only in-frame clones, not every one. The table shows hundreds of thousands of clones, with around 30% occurring only once. What was sequenced was naive CD4+ T cells from blood. The receptors stem from a man between 18 and 35 years old in good health.

CDR3 region: CAWTSSPDNYGYTF. CDR3 in DNA: TGTGCCTGGACCTCCTCCCCCGATAACTATGGCTACACCTTC. The chain joins TRBV30 to TRBJ1-2; D uncertain. The CDR3 spans 14 residues. The V end lost 4 bases, the J end lost 1 base, and 13 bases lay between the germline ends. Germline V lookup: CDR1 GTSNPN, CDR2 SVGIG (reference sequence).

This clone has a handful of counts. The chain has TRBV27 and TRBJ2-7; D gene unclear. V gave up 5 bases and J gave up 5 bases, with 16 bases separating them. CDR1 and CDR2 (germline): MNHEY, SMNVEV (reference sequence). The CDR3 totals 14 residues. The CDR3 bases are TGTGCCAGCAGTCCGAGGCTGCCTGGGGACGAGCAGTACTTC. Protein: CASSPRLPGDEQYF.

The chain couples TRBV29-1 to TRBJ2-1; D unclear. The CDR3 loop spans 11 amino acids. Germline V lookup: CDR1 SQVTM, CDR2 ANQGSEA. The ends were cut back, 6 bases at V and 7 bases at J, with 10 bases in the middle. CDR3 sequence: CSVSLGNEQFF. CDR3 nucleotide sequence: TGCAGCGTCTCTTTAGGGAATGAGCAGTTCTTC.

The genes are TRBV18 and TRBJ2-1; TRBD2 matches 10 bases. This CDR3 has 14 amino acids. The J segment lost 4 bases and the V segment lost 8 bases, leaving 5 bases of the junction unmatched. The V gene's germline CDR1 is KGHSH and CDR2 LQKENI. Here the CDR3 reads CASRLTSGYNEQFF. The CDR3 nucleotides read TGTGCCAGCAGACTGACTAGCGGGTACAATGAGCAGTTCTTC.

This chain connects TRBV29-1 to TRBJ1-2; maybe TRBD1 (6 bases). The ends were cut back, 5 bases at V and 4 bases at J, with 11 bases in the middle. CDR1 SQVTM and CDR2 ANQGSEA come from the germline V gene. The CDR3 contains 12 residues. The CDR3 region is CSVSTGSYGYTF. CDR3 DNA: TGCAGCGTTTCAACAGGGTCCTATGGCTACACCTTC.

This clone occurred a few times. The V gene is TRBV10-3, the J gene TRBJ2-5, with 7 nucleotides matching TRBD1. The V segment lost 7 bases and the J segment 5 bases; nucleotides outside the gene matches: 1. Germline V lookup: CDR1 ENHRY, CDR2 SYGVKD. The CDR3 consists of 11 residues. CDR3 residues: CAIMTGETQYF. The CDR3 DNA sequence: TGTGCCATCATGACAGGGGAGACCCAGTACTTC.

The rearrangement links TRBV19 to TRBJ1-1; 7 bases are a match to TRBD1. Trimming cost V 2 bases and J 3 bases; bases outside gene matches: 0. The CDR3 consists of 13 residues. Germline V gene data show CDR1 as LNHDA and CDR2 as SQIVND (reference sequence). The CDR3 here is CASSIQGDTEAFF. The DNA of the CDR3 is TGTGCCAGTAGTATACAGGGGGACACTGAAGCTTTCTTT.

V is TRBV5-1 and J is TRBJ1-5; D call uncertain. From germline, CDR1 is SGHRS and CDR2 YFSETQ. V lost 0 bases to trimming and J lost 8 bases, with 12 bases between them. The CDR3 runs to 14 residues. As DNA, the CDR3 is TGCGCCAGCAGCTTGGTCCCAGAGAGCGAGCCCCAGCATTTT. Its protein product is CASSLVPESEPQHF.

This clone was detected only a few times. The rearrangement uses TRBV27 and TRBJ2-1; the D is unclear. Between the trimmed V and J ends, which lost 5 bases and 4 bases, there was a span of 9 bases. Germline V gives CDR1 MNHEY, CDR2 SMNVEV (reference sequence). This CDR3 has 13 residues. The CDR3 region is CASSEDEYNEQFF. The DNA of the CDR3 is TGTGCCAGCAGTGAGGATGAATACAATGAGCAGTTCTTC.

This clone was seen a few times. The chain combines TRBV30 with TRBJ2-7; 7 bases map to TRBD2. This CDR3 has 13 amino acids. Unmatched junction bases numbered 7, after V lost 7 bases and J lost 1 base. Per the germline V gene, CDR1 is GTSNPN and CDR2 is SVGIG (reference sequence). CDR3 DNA: TGTGCCTTCAACCAGCGGGAATCCTACGAGCAGTACTTC. Protein sequence: CAFNQRESYEQYF.

This clone was seen a handful of times. This chain links TRBV9 with TRBJ1-3; D is unresolved. Germline V gives CDR1 SGDLS, CDR2 YYNGEE. The CDR3 has 14 amino acids. Deletions cut 0 bases from V and 4 bases from J, with 8 bases between. CDR3: CASSVGGYGNTIYF. The CDR3 coding sequence is TGTGCCAGCAGCGTAGGAGGGTACGGAAACACCATATATTTT. The full variable domain, its missing parts supplied by reference TRBV9 and TRBJ1-3, is DSGVTQTPKHLITATGQRVTLRCSPRSGDLSVYWYQQSLDQGLQFLIQYYNGEERAKGNILERFSAQQFPDLHSELNLSSLELGDSALYFCASSVGGYGNTIYFGEGSWLTVV.

The rearrangement joins TRBV19 to TRBJ2-2, with D possibly TRBD1 on 5 matching bases. CDR3 length: 14 residues. V dropped 0 bases and J dropped 7 bases, with 9 bases sitting between them. CDR1 is LNHDA and CDR2 is SQIVND in the germline V gene (reference sequence). CDR3 nucleotide sequence: TGTGCCAGTAGTATAGATAAGGGGTACGGGGAGCTGTTTTTT. Translating gives CASSIDKGYGELFF.

The V and J genes are TRBV29-1 and TRBJ1-1, with D unclear. The CDR3 has 13 residues. The ends were cut back, 4 bases at V and 1 base at J, with 10 bases in the middle. Germline loops: CDR1 SQVTM, CDR2 ANQGSEA. Here the CDR3 reads CSVVGTPNTEAFF. CDR3 nucleotide sequence: TGCAGCGTTGTTGGTACACCGAACACTGAAGCTTTCTTT.

This clone was detected a few times. CDR3 sequence reads: CASSLGLAFYEQYF. CDR3 in DNA: TGTGCCAGCAGCTTGGGACTAGCTTTCTACGAGCAGTACTTC. The gene calls are TRBV7-2 and TRBJ2-7; 9 positions match TRBD2. The ends lost 3 bases at V and 3 bases at J; junction bases unmatched: 3. The CDR3 is 14 residues long. Germline loops: CDR1 SGHTA, CDR2 FQGNSA. Using reference TRBV7-2 and TRBJ2-7 for the parts outside the CDR3, the full variable domain is GAGVSQSPSNKVTEKGKDVELRCDPISGHTALYWYRQSLGQGLEFLIYFQGNSAPDKSGLPSDRFSAERTGGSVSTLTIQRTQQEDSAVYLCASSLGLAFYEQYFGPGTRLTVT.

J is TRBJ2-3 and V is TRBV29-1; D gene unclear. The V end lost 8 bases, the J end lost 5 bases, and 20 bases lay between the germline ends. CDR3 length equals 14 residues. Germline V gives CDR1 SQVTM, CDR2 ANQGSEA. The CDR3 DNA reads as TGCAGCTCAACCGGGCCCTCTGCCCAAGATACGCAGTATTTT. This translates into CSSTGPSAQDTQYF.

This clone was observed a handful of times. The chain joins TRBV9 to TRBJ1-2; TRBD1 matches 7 bases. The length of the CDR3 is 14 residues. Germline CDR1 and CDR2: SGDLS and YYNGEE. J lost 2 bases, V lost 4 bases, and 5 bases had no gene match. The CDR3 nucleotides read TGTGCCAGCAGCCCCATGGGACAGAACTATGGCTACACCTTC. It encodes CASSPMGQNYGYTF.

This clone was seen just once. The chain links TRBV30 to TRBJ2-3; D possibly matches TRBD1 or TRBD2 (6 bases each). Germline V CDR1 and CDR2: GTSNPN, SVGIG (reference sequence). This CDR3 has 13 residues. V lost 4 bases and J 4 bases, leaving 12 bases between the germline ends. The CDR3 sequence: CAWTKGGPDTQYF. The CDR3 bases are TGTGCCTGGACTAAGGGGGGACCAGATACGCAGTATTTT.

The V gene is TRBV7-3, the J gene TRBJ2-7; 8 bases are a match to TRBD2. Germline V gives CDR1 SGHTA, CDR2 FQGTGA. V gave up 0 bases and J gave up 5 bases; unmatched junction bases: 6. This CDR3 is built from 15 residues. CDR3 in amino acids: CASSLTGSGIDEQYF. The DNA for the CDR3 is TGTGCCAGCAGCTTAACGGGTAGCGGGATCGACGAGCAGTACTTC.

This clone has just a few counts. The rearrangement links TRBV5-1 to TRBJ2-6; D is uncertain. Germline CDR1 is SGHRS and CDR2 is YFSETQ. V shed 6 bases and J shed 2 bases, with 9 bases lying between them. This CDR3 spans 14 amino acids. CDR3 residues: CASMSEPGANVLTF. DNA of the CDR3: TGCGCCAGCATGTCAGAACCTGGGGCCAACGTCCTGACTTTC.

This clone occurred a few times. The V call is TRBV7-9, the J call TRBJ2-7, with a possible D match to TRBD1 (5 bases). The germline V gene encodes CDR1 SEHNR and CDR2 FQNEAQ (reference sequence). V lost 1 base, J lost 7 bases, and 14 bases lay in between. There are 14 residues in the CDR3. As DNA, the CDR3 is TGTGCCAGCAGCTTAGGGACACCGGCCCGGGAGCAGTACTTC. Its protein product is CASSLGTPAREQYF.

This clone has a handful of counts. The chain joins TRBV7-8 to TRBJ2-1; D is unclear. The germline CDR1 and CDR2 sequences are SGHVS and FQNEAQ. The V end was cut by 7 bases, the J end by 2 bases, with 15 bases between. The CDR3 has 15 residues. CDR3 sequence (DNA): TGTGCCAGCACCTTTCTTGGCAGCCCCTACAATGAGCAGTTCTTC. Translated: CASTFLGSPYNEQFF.

This chain joins TRBV10-3 and TRBJ2-1, with 11 positions matching TRBD2. This CDR3 region has 15 residues. The V segment lost 4 bases and the J segment 6 bases; nucleotides outside the gene matches: 5. Germline CDR1 and CDR2: ENHRY and SYGVKD. The CDR3 region has the DNA TGTGCCATCAGTGTCGCTAGCGGGAGGTTCAATGAGCAGTTCTTC. Translation gives CAISVASGRFNEQFF.